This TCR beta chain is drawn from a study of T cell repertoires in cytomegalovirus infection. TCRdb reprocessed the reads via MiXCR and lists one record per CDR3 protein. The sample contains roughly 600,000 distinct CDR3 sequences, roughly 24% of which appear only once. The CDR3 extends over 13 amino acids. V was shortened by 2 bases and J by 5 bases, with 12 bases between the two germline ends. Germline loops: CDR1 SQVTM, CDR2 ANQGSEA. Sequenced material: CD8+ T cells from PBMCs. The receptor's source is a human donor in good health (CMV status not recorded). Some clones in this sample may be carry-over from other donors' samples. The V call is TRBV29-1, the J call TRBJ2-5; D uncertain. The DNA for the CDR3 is TGCAGCGTTGAAAGTTGGTTAGTTGAGACCCAGTACTTC. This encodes CSVESWLVETQYF.